This T cell receptor beta chain was identified in a study of blood T cell repertoires in COVID-19. TCRdb keeps only in-frame clones here, not all; method: immunoSEQ multiplex PCR. The table records fewer than 350,000 clones, 80% to 95% of them present only once. This CDR3 has 12 amino acids. Trimming removed 6 bases at V and 5 bases at J, with 10 bases between. This TCR came from a woman in her thirties with COVID-19, enrolled during active disease. V usage is TRBV12-3 or TRBV12-4 and J usage is TRBJ1-1; no reliable D call. The material sequenced was peripheral blood. In DNA form, the CDR3 reads TGTGCCAGCAGCCTCAGAAGAACTGAAGCTTTCTTT. It yields the protein CASSLRRTEAFF.